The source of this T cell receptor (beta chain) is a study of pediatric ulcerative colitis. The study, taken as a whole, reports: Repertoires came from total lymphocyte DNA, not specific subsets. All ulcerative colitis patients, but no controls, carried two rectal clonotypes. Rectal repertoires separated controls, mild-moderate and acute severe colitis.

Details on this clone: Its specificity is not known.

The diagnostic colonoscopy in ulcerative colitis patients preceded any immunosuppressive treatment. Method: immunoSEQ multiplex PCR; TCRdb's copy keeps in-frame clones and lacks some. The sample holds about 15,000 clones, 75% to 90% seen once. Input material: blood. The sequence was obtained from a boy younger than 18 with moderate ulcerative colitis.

The CDR3 here is CASEVNTEAFF. DNA for the CDR3: TGTGCCAGCGAGGTGAACACTGAAGCTTTCTTT. This chain joins TRBV7-9 and TRBJ1-1; the D is unclear. This CDR3 is 11 amino acids long. V shed 8 bases and J shed 0 bases, with 4 bases lying between them. The germline V gene has CDR1 SEHNR and CDR2 FQNEAQ (reference sequence).